The clone carrying this TCR beta chain was seen a few times. The sample is drawn from a study of T cells in Graves' hyperthyroidism and ophthalmopathy. CDR1 is MNHEY, CDR2 SMNVEV, per germline (reference sequence). The CDR3 consists of 13 residues. The V gene lost 3 bases and the J gene lost 7 bases, with 12 bases spanning the gap. From RNA transcripts, TCR beta CDR3 regions were amplified. First-round RT-PCR targeting the TCR CDR3 was performed with the HTBI primer set. From the multiplex PCR reads, TCRdb called clonotypes with MiXCR, one entry per CDR3 protein. The sample shows around 690,000 distinct CDR3 sequences, around 15% of them seen only once.

The sample consisted of blood. The chain couples TRBV27 to TRBJ1-1; D perhaps matches TRBD1 (6 bases). This receptor was obtained from a man aged 45 to 65 with Graves' hyperthyroidism. CDR3 DNA: TGTGCCAGCAGTTTCCTCGGACAGTTTGAAGCTTTCTTT. Translated, it gives CASSFLGQFEAFF.